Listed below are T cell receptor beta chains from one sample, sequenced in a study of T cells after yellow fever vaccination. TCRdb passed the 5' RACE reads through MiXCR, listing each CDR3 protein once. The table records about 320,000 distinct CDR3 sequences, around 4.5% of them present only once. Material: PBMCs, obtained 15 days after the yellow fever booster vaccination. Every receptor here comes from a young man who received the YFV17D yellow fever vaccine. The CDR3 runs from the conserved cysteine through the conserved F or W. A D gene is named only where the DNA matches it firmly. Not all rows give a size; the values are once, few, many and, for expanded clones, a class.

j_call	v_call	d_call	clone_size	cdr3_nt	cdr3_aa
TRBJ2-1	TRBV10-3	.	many	TGTGCCATCAGCGGTACCATCAGCGGGTACAATGAGCAGTTCTTC	CAISGTISGYNEQFF
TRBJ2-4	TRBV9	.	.	TGTGCCAGCAGCGGAGGGCTAGGAGGCAAAAACATTCAGTACTTC	CASSGGLGGKNIQYF
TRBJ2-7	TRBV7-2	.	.	TGTGCCAGCAGCTTGGCCGGGACTTACTCCCCCTACGAGCAGTACTTC	CASSLAGTYSPYEQYF
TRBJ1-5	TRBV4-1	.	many	TGCGCCAGCAGCCCGACTATGGGGGCAGGGAACTATCAGCCCCAGCATTTT	CASSPTMGAGNYQPQHF
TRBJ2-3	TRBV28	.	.	TGTGCCAGCATCCAAGAGTCATTATCTAGCACAGATACGCAGTATTTT	CASIQESLSSTDTQYF
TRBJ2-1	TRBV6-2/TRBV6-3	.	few	TGTGCCAGCAGTCCACTAGCAGATGAGCAGTTCTTC	CASSPLADEQFF
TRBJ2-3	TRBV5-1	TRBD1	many	TGCGCCAGCAGCTTGGTGCAGGGGGCAAATACGCAGTATTTT	CASSLVQGANTQYF
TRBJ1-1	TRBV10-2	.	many	TGCGCCAGCCGACAGGTGAAGAACACTGAAGCTTTCTTT	CASRQVKNTEAFF
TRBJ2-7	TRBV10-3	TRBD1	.	TGTGCCGCTGAATCTACCGGGACAGAGTACGAGCAGTACTTC	CAAESTGTEYEQYF
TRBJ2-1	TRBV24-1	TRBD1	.	TGTGCCACCAGTGACTATGACAGGGCGCAGGGCGATGAGCAGTTCTTC	CATSDYDRAQGDEQFF
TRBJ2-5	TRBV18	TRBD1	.	TGTGCCAGCTCACCAAGAATAGGAGACAGGGGCAGGGAGACCCAGTACTTC	CASSPRIGDRGRETQYF
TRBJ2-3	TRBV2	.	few	TGTGCCAGCAGCGGCAGGGATTCAGATACGCAGTATTTT	CASSGRDSDTQYF
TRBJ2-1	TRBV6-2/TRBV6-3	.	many	TGTGCCAGCAGTTACCGGGGTCGGGGAAATGAGCAGTTCTTC	CASSYRGRGNEQFF
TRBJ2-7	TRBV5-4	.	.	TGTGCCAGCAGCCCCGGGGACTCTACCGAGCAGTACTTC	CASSPGDSTEQYF
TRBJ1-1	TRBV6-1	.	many	TGTGCCAGCAGCTTCCGAACTGAAGCTTTCTTT	CASSFRTEAFF
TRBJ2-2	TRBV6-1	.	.	TGTGCCAGCAGTGAAGCTCAACAGGGTAACACCGGGGAGCTGTTTTTT	CASSEAQQGNTGELFF
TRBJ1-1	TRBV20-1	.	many	TGCAGTGCTAGTCACGAGGCTGGAGCTTTCTTT	CSASHEAGAFF
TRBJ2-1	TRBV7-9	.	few	TGTGCCAGCAGCTCCTCACCGGGGGTTGAGCAGTTCTTC	CASSSSPGVEQFF
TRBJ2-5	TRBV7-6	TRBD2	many	TGTGCCAGCAGCTCCACTAGCGGGGGCCTGACCCAGTACTTC	CASSSTSGGLTQYF
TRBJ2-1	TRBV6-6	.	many	TGTGCCAGCAGTACGGACGACAATGAGCAGTTCTTC	CASSTDDNEQFF
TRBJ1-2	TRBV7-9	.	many	TGTGCCAGCAGCAAGGACAGAAGCTATGGCTACACCTTC	CASSKDRSYGYTF
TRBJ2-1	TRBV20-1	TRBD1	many	TGCAGTGCTGTCGGACAGGGTGGCGATGAGCAGTTCTTC	CSAVGQGGDEQFF
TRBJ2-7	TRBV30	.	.	TGTGCCTGGAGTCATATCACAGCGGGACAGACCTACGAGCAGTACTTC	CAWSHITAGQTYEQYF
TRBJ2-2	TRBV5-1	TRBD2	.	TGCGCCAGCAGCTTCGCGCTAGCGGGGGTACCCGGGGAGCTGTTTTTT	CASSFALAGVPGELFF
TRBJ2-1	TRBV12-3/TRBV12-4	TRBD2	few	TGTGCCAGCAGCCGGCATAGCGGGGGATACAATGAGCAGTTCTTC	CASSRHSGGYNEQFF
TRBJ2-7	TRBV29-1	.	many	TGCAGCGTTGAAGACAGGGGGGGAACCTACGAGCAGTACTTC	CSVEDRGGTYEQYF
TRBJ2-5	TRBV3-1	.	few	TGTGCCAGCAGCCCATGGGACACGCAAGAGACCCAGTACTTC	CASSPWDTQETQYF
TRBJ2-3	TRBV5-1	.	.	TGCGCCAGCCGCGGGACGGTTTTCACAGATACGCAGTATTTT	CASRGTVFTDTQYF
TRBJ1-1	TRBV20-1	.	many	TGCAGTGCTCGCACTCGGGGGGACGGTGAAGCTTTCTTT	CSARTRGDGEAFF
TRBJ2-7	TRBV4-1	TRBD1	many	TGCGCCAGCAGCCATATAGGACAGGGTAGAGGAGAGCAGTACTTC	CASSHIGQGRGEQYF
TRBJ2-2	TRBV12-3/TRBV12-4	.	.	TGTGCCAGCATCAGAGACAGCAGGGCCGGGGAGCTGTTTTTT	CASIRDSRAGELFF
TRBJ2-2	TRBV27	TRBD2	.	TGTGCCAGCAGTTTAAGCGGGGGCCACACCGGGGAGCTGTTTTTT	CASSLSGGHTGELFF
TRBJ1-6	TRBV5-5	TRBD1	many	TGTGCCAGCAGCTTCGGGACAGCAAATTCACCCCTCCACTTT	CASSFGTANSPLHF